This is a list of T cell receptor beta chains from one sample in a study of blood T cell repertoires in COVID-19. TCRdb's table, derived via immunoSEQ multiplex PCR, lists solely in-frame clones and lacks some. Of fewer than 300,000 clones listed, approximately 77% are singletons. The sequenced sample was peripheral blood. These receptors were taken from a woman under 30 with acute or convalescent COVID-19. Both conserved end residues are part of each CDR3. The D gene is left open where the match is weak. Part of the rows lack a size; the others show once, few, many or a class for expanded clones.

v_call	d_call	j_call	clone_size	cdr3_length	cdr3_aa	cdr3_nt
TRBV28	NA	TRBJ2-2	NA	14	CASSLAGFTGELFF	TGTGCCAGCAGTTTAGCAGGGTTCACCGGGGAGCTGTTTTTT
TRBV4-1	NA	TRBJ1-4	NA	16	CASSQERGSANEKLFF	TGCGCCAGCAGCCAAGAAAGGGGGTCGGCTAATGAAAAACTGTTTTTT
TRBV29-1	NA	TRBJ2-2	NA	14	CSVEAAANTGELFF	TGCAGCGTTGAGGCAGCGGCGAACACCGGGGAGCTGTTTTTT
TRBV18	NA	TRBJ1-2	NA	14	CASSARGSFEGYTF	TGTGCCAGCTCAGCCAGGGGTTCCTTTGAGGGCTACACCTTC
TRBV3-1/TRBV3-2	TRBD2	TRBJ2-1	NA	16	CASSHGLAGGNREQFF	TGTGCCAGCAGCCACGGACTAGCGGGAGGGAATCGTGAGCAGTTCTTC
TRBV29-1	NA	TRBJ2-2	NA	14	CSAEGGLNTGELFF	TGCAGCGCCGAAGGAGGGCTGAACACCGGGGAGCTGTTTTTT
TRBV6-2/TRBV6-3	TRBD2	TRBJ2-7	NA	17	CASSYSPTGGSGYEQYF	TGTGCCAGCAGTTATTCCCCGACCGGCGGGAGTGGGTACGAGCAGTACTTC
TRBV27	NA	TRBJ1-2	once	15	CASREQGLNTYGYTF	TGTGCCAGCAGGGAACAGGGTTTGAATACATATGGCTACACCTTC
TRBV29-1	NA	TRBJ2-2	NA	21	CSVEASGQGGSGRLHVGELFF	TGCAGCGTTGAAGCTTCAGGACAGGGGGGTAGCGGGAGGTTACATGTCGGGGAGCTGTTTTTT
TRBV15	TRBD1	TRBJ1-5	NA	18	CATSREIRADRENQPQHF	TGTGCCACCAGCAGAGAAATCCGAGCGGACAGGGAAAATCAGCCCCAGCATTTT
TRBV2	NA	TRBJ1-1	NA	13	CASRDSLNTEAFF	TGTGCCAGCAGGGATAGCCTGAACACTGAAGCTTTCTTT
TRBV5-6	TRBD1	TRBJ2-7	NA	15	CASSLARDRSYEQYF	TGTGCCAGCAGCTTGGCACGGGACAGGTCCTACGAGCAGTACTTC
TRBV30	NA	TRBJ2-7	NA	13	CAWSKLTTYEQYF	TGTGCCTGGAGTAAACTCACCACCTACGAGCAGTACTTC
TRBV19	NA	TRBJ1-1	once	15	CASIRRGTMNTEAFF	TGTGCCAGTATACGTAGGGGGACCATGAACACTGAAGCTTTCTTT
TRBV6-6	TRBD2	TRBJ2-3	NA	17	CASSPRTSGSYEDTQYF	TGTGCCAGCAGTCCCCGGACTAGCGGGAGTTATGAAGATACGCAGTATTTT
TRBV7-8	NA	TRBJ1-1	NA	16	CASSLEAGYENTEAFF	TGTGCCAGCAGCTTAGAAGCAGGGTACGAGAACACTGAAGCTTTCTTT
TRBV18	NA	TRBJ2-7	NA	16	CASSKTGTQSSYEQYF	TGTGCCAGCTCAAAGACAGGGACTCAGAGCTCCTACGAGCAGTACTTC
TRBV5-4	TRBD2	TRBJ2-3	NA	17	CASSLPTSAKNTDTQYF	TGTGCCAGCAGCTTGCCGACTAGCGCCAAAAACACAGATACGCAGTATTTT
TRBV4-3	NA	TRBJ1-1	NA	15	CASSQIGTLNTEAFF	TGCGCCAGCAGCCAAATTGGGACACTGAACACTGAAGCTTTCTTT
TRBV7-2	NA	TRBJ2-2	NA	14	CASSLFGDTGELFF	TGTGCCAGCAGCTTATTCGGGGACACCGGGGAGCTGTTTTTT
TRBV28	NA	TRBJ1-6	once	15	CASRVGGSDNSPLHF	TGTGCCAGCAGGGTTGGGGGCTCGGATAATTCACCCCTCCACTTT
TRBV9	TRBD1	TRBJ2-3	NA	15	CASSDGTVGTDTQYF	TGTGCCAGCAGCGATGGGACAGTCGGCACAGATACGCAGTATTTT
TRBV4-1	NA	TRBJ1-3	once	14	CASSHLSGGDTIYF	TGCGCCAGCAGCCACCTGTCGGGGGGAGACACCATATATTTT
TRBV6-5	TRBD1	TRBJ2-2	NA	12	CASSQGAGELFF	TGTGCCAGCAGCCAGGGGGCCGGGGAGCTGTTTTTT
TRBV2	NA	TRBJ1-5	NA	14	CASSQDSSNQPQHF	TGTGCCAGCTCCCAGGACAGTAGCAATCAGCCCCAGCATTTT
TRBV24-1	NA	TRBJ2-1	many	15	CATSPSSSSYNEQFF	TGTGCCACCAGTCCTAGCTCGAGCTCCTACAATGAGCAGTTCTTC
TRBV9	NA	TRBJ1-2	NA	13	CASSVDGQYGYTF	TGTGCCAGCAGCGTAGATGGCCAGTATGGCTACACCTTC
TRBV20-1	NA	TRBJ2-2	NA	16	CSASGWTAKNTGELFF	TGCAGTGCTAGTGGGTGGACAGCCAAGAACACCGGGGAGCTGTTTTTT